The next 25 T cell receptor beta chains were all read from a single sample in a study of T cell clusters in autoimmune cytopenias. One tube held mixed TRB-A and TRB-B primer pools for touch-down PCR. TCRdb reanalyzed the multiplex PCR reads and collapses them to one entry per CDR3 protein, without DNA. The clone table shows some 4,000 distinct CDR3 sequences, with the ten largest holding approximately 11%. TRB amplification used roughly 250 ng of peripheral blood genomic DNA. The same sample was also studied in work on T cell repertoires in aging, cancer and after chemotherapy.

Sequenced material: peripheral blood. These receptors were collected from a human donor in good health.

The V call is TRBV5-1, the J call TRBJ2-7. This CDR3 has 12 amino acids. CDR1 is SGHRS, CDR2 YFSETQ, per germline. This CDR3 is CASSLASHEQYF.

By frequency, this clonotype registers large. J is TRBJ2-1 and V is TRBV29-1; TCRdb's D gene call, TRBD1, goes unchecked for lack of DNA. The length of the CDR3 is 13 residues. From germline, CDR1 is SQVTM and CDR2 ANQGSEA. The CDR3 loop is CSVEGTAYNEQFF.

Considering frequency, this clonotype is medium-sized. This chain connects TRBV6-1 to TRBJ1-4; TCRdb reports TRBD1, a call that lacks DNA to check it against. The CDR3 covers 15 residues. Per germline, CDR1 MNHNS and CDR2 SASEGT. The CDR3 here is CASSEGQATNEKLFF.

This clonotype ranks as medium-sized in terms of frequency. The chain links TRBV6-2 or TRBV6-3 to TRBJ2-3; TCRdb indicates TRBD1, and absent DNA this call remains unverified. CDR1 and CDR2 from the germline V gene are MNHEY and SVGEGT. CDR3 length: 16 residues. The CDR3 sequence is CASRPTGQGSTDTQYF.

This clonotype is deemed medium-sized (0.01 to 0.1%) by its frequency. CDR3 loop: CASSLSGPYGYTF. V and J are TRBV27 and TRBJ1-2. This CDR3 has 13 amino acids. CDR1 is MNHEY and CDR2 is SMNVEV in the germline V gene (reference sequence).

The V and J genes are TRBV28 and TRBJ2-7. Germline-derived CDR1 and CDR2 are MDHEN and SYDVKM. The CDR3 spans 13 residues. The CDR3 sequence is CASSLSQGDEQYF.

This chain joins TRBV10-1 and TRBJ1-5. Germline assignment: CDR1 WNHNN and CDR2 SYGVQD (reference sequence). The CDR3 runs 16 residues. CDR3: CAILSGGGPNNQPQHF.

V usage is TRBV14 and J usage is TRBJ1-1. The CDR3 extends over 14 amino acids. Germline CDR1 and CDR2: SGHDN and FVKESK. The CDR3 region is CASSQEGRAPEAFF. Supplemented by reference TRBV14 and TRBJ1-1, the full variable domain reads EAGVTQFPSHSVIEKGQTVTLRCDPISGHDNLYWYRRVMGKEIKFLLHFVKESKQDESGMPNNRFLAERTGGTYSTLKVQPAELEDSGVYFCASSQEGRAPEAFFGQGTRLTVV.

By frequency, this clonotype registers medium-sized (0.01 to 0.1%). The V gene is TRBV5-6, the J gene TRBJ2-2; TCRdb indicates TRBD1, and absent DNA this call remains unverified. The germline CDR1 and CDR2 sequences are SGHDT and YYEEEE. This CDR3 is 17 amino acids long. CDR3 region: CASSLNGGRGNTGELFF.

The V and J genes are TRBV6-5 and TRBJ1-1; no DNA is available, so the TRBD1 call from TCRdb remains unchecked. This CDR3 has 13 amino acids. Germline values: CDR1 MNHEY, CDR2 SVGAGI. CDR3 sequence: CASSRTGGTEAFF.

Here the CDR3 reads CTSTIGAASGANVLTF. This chain uses TRBV11-3 with TRBJ2-6; TCRdb designates TRBD1, a call that cannot be tested without DNA. Germline lookup yields CDR1 SGHNT and CDR2 YENEEA. The CDR3 runs to 16 residues.

This chain links TRBV12-3 or TRBV12-4 with TRBJ2-4; TCRdb designates TRBD1, a call that cannot be tested without DNA. The CDR3 length is 16 residues. CDR3 region: CASSSGTGIAKNIQYF.

This clonotype counts as medium-sized (0.01 to 0.1%) by frequency. The chain recombines TRBV6-4 with TRBJ2-3. CDR1 MRHNA and CDR2 SNTAGT come from the germline V gene. This CDR3 is built from 14 residues. CDR3 loop: CASSDSLSTDTQYF.

Measured by frequency, this clonotype is medium-sized. V gene TRBV19 combines with J gene TRBJ1-2. Germline values: CDR1 LNHDA, CDR2 SQIVND (reference sequence). The CDR3 is made up of 14 amino acids. CDR3 in amino acids: CASSIGTFNYGYTF.

The V and J genes are TRBV6-5 and TRBJ1-1; TCRdb designates TRBD1, a call that cannot be tested without DNA. This CDR3 region has 14 residues. Per the germline V gene, CDR1 is MNHEY and CDR2 is SVGAGI. The chain's CDR3 is CASSSGNMNTEAFF.

The genes are TRBV7-9 and TRBJ2-2; checking the TCRdb D call of TRBD1 is not possible without DNA. Germline CDR1 SEHNR, CDR2 FQNEAQ (reference sequence). The CDR3 has 15 residues. The CDR3 sequence is CASSPNGHNTGELFF.

CDR3 region: CASTISGGWTEAFF. V usage is TRBV25-1 and J usage is TRBJ1-1; with no DNA, the TCRdb D assignment of TRBD1 cannot be verified. CDR1 is MGHDK and CDR2 is SYGVNS in the germline V gene. This CDR3 spans 14 amino acids.

This clonotype is classed as medium-sized (0.01 to 0.1%) by frequency. V usage is TRBV10-3 and J usage is TRBJ1-4; TCRdb reports TRBD1, a call that lacks DNA to check it against. This CDR3 comprises 14 residues. Looked up from germline, CDR1 is ENHRY and CDR2 is SYGVKD. CDR3: CAISESVGGEKLFF.

Its frequency marks this clonotype as medium-sized. The chain has TRBV6-5 and TRBJ2-1; without DNA, the TCRdb call of TRBD1 cannot be checked. The CDR3 extends over 15 amino acids. Germline values: CDR1 MNHEY, CDR2 SVGAGI. CDR3 amino acids: CASSYTRGPSGEQFF.

The chain employs TRBV7-6 and TRBJ1-5; TCRdb designates TRBD1, a call that cannot be tested without DNA. Germline assignment: CDR1 SGHVS and CDR2 FNYEAQ. The length of the CDR3 is 13 residues. CDR3 loop: CASSEQVNQPQHF.

This sequence joins TRBV12-3 or TRBV12-4 and TRBJ2-5. The CDR3 consists of 11 residues. The CDR3 loop is CASSFRETQYF.

This clonotype is called medium-sized based on its frequency. The J gene is TRBJ2-2, the V gene TRBV24-1; lacking DNA, the TRBD1 call made by TCRdb goes unchecked. Germline V gives CDR1 KGHDR, CDR2 SFDVKD. This CDR3 is 15 amino acids long. CDR3: CATSDIQGNTGELFF.

The genes are TRBV20-1 and TRBJ1-2; TCRdb's D call of TRBD1 is untestable without DNA. CDR3 length: 13 amino acids. Germline V gives CDR1 DFQATT, CDR2 SNEGSKA (reference sequence). The CDR3 loop is CSARVGDNYGYTF.

This clonotype is called medium-sized based on its frequency. The genes are TRBV18 and TRBJ2-3; TCRdb picks TRBD2, but there is no DNA to check that call. The CDR3 spans 15 residues. Germline V CDR1 and CDR2: KGHSH, LQKENI. CDR3 in amino acids: CASSQVSGDTDTQYF.

The chain carries TRBV5-1 and TRBJ1-1; absent DNA, TCRdb's TRBD1 call cannot be checked. Germline CDR1 and CDR2: SGHRS and YFSETQ. The CDR3 spans 16 residues. Here the CDR3 reads CASSLGGAAMNTEAFF.